Each of the 13 T cell receptor beta chains below was sequenced from the same sample in a study of T cell responses to AZD1222 COVID-19 vaccine. Repertoires were generated with immunoSEQ multiplex PCR, while TCRdb's copy carries only in-frame clones and drops some. Of some 200,000 clones listed, approximately 95% are singletons. Here the sequenced sample was peripheral blood, taken on day 0 of AZD1222 vaccination. Every receptor here comes from an adult in good health.

CDR3 DNA sequence: TGTGCCAGCAGCTTAAACGAGGGCCCCTACGAGCAGTACTTC. Its translation: CASSLNEGPYEQYF. The gene calls are TRBV7-9 and TRBJ2-7; D might be TRBD2 (5 bases). V was pared by 2 bases and J by 2 bases, with 10 bases between. Germline V CDR1 and CDR2: SEHNR, FQNEAQ (reference sequence). The CDR3 contains 14 residues.

Comment on this clone: The same CDR3 also results from other DNA sequences found in this sample. The chain combines TRBV3-1 (or the pseudogene TRBV3-2) with TRBJ2-7, with no clear D. This CDR3 is 12 amino acids long. Germline CDR1 reads LGHDT; CDR2 reads YNNKEL (reference sequence). Trimming removed 2 bases from V and 4 bases from J, with 6 bases in between. CDR3 loop: CASSQRTYEQYF. The CDR3 DNA reads as TGTGCCAGCAGCCAAAGAACATACGAGCAGTACTTC.

The chain has TRBV11-2 and TRBJ2-7, with D uncertain. Germline-derived CDR1 and CDR2 are SGHAT and FQNNGV. The CDR3 covers 13 residues. Trimming pared 5 bases from V and 2 bases from J, leaving 10 bases between. The CDR3 protein is CASSGGPPYEQYF. The CDR3 nucleotides are TGTGCCAGCAGCGGTGGACCTCCCTACGAGCAGTACTTC.

The chain combines TRBV9 with TRBJ1-1; D unresolved. Trimming stripped 4 bases from V and 0 bases from J, with 10 bases between. The CDR3 is 14 residues long. Germline V gene sequence: CDR1 SGDLS, CDR2 YYNGEE. As DNA, the CDR3 is TGTGCCAGCAGCCCAACTACAATGAACACTGAAGCTTTCTTT. Translating gives CASSPTTMNTEAFF.

The chain has TRBV6-6 and TRBJ1-2; weak D call: TRBD1 (5 bases). V dropped 10 bases and J dropped 0 bases, with 9 bases sitting between them. CDR3 length: 12 residues. Germline-derived CDR1 and CDR2 are MNHNY and SVGAGI (reference sequence). The chain's CDR3 is CATLTANYGYTF. As DNA, the CDR3 is TGTGCCACCTTGACAGCTAACTATGGCTACACCTTC.

V and J are TRBV4-1 and TRBJ2-7; D is possibly TRBD1 (6 bases). CDR3 length equals 14 residues. V was shortened by 0 bases and J by 2 bases, with 8 bases between the two germline ends. Per germline, CDR1 MGHRA and CDR2 YSYEKL. As DNA, the CDR3 is TGCGCCAGCAGCCAAGATACAGGGACCTACGAGCAGTACTTC. It specifies CASSQDTGTYEQYF.

This chain joins TRBV18 and TRBJ2-1; 13 positions agree with TRBD2. This CDR3 contains 19 residues. Trimming at V came to 2 bases and at J to 0 bases, leaving 7 bases not matched to a gene. Germline values: CDR1 KGHSH, CDR2 LQKENI. The CDR3 here is CASSPLPGLAGSSYNEQFF. CDR3 bases: TGTGCCAGCTCACCATTACCGGGACTAGCGGGGAGCTCCTACAATGAGCAGTTCTTC. The variable domain in full, completed from reference TRBV18 and TRBJ2-1, reads NAGVMQNPRHLVRRRGQEARLRCSPMKGHSHVYWYRQLPEEGLKFMVYLQKENIIDESGMPKERFSAEFPKEGPSILRIQQVVRGDSAAYFCASSPLPGLAGSSYNEQFFGPGTRLTVL.

The chain joins TRBV5-1 to TRBJ1-2; a weak D match, TRBD1 (5 bases). The CDR3 runs 14 residues. V was cut by 3 bases and J by 8 bases, with 17 bases left in between. Germline V lookup: CDR1 SGHRS, CDR2 YFSETQ. The CDR3 sequence is CASSSGGLTAGYTF. The CDR3 nucleotides read TGCGCCAGCAGCTCCGGTGGGCTGACAGCGGGCTACACCTTC. Together with reference TRBV5-1 and TRBJ1-2, the CDR3 gives the full variable domain: KAGVTQTPRYLIKTRGQQVTLSCSPISGHRSVSWYQQTPGQGLQFLFEYFSETQRNKGNFPGRFSGRQFSNSRSEMNVSTLELGDSALYLCASSSGGLTAGYTFGSGTRLTVV.

This clone has only one observation. This rearrangement joins TRBV19 to TRBJ2-3, with TRBD2 matching 8 bases. V was pared by 5 bases and J by 2 bases, with 6 bases of the junction left unmatched. This CDR3 is 15 amino acids long. CDR1 and CDR2 (germline): LNHDA, SQIVND (reference sequence). The CDR3 region is CASSGPAGDTDTQYF. In DNA, the CDR3 is TGTGCCAGTAGTGGGCCAGCGGGGGACACAGATACGCAGTATTTT.

The chain recombines TRBV7-9 with TRBJ2-2; D not certain. The V end lost 3 bases, the J end lost 0 bases, and 8 bases lay between the germline ends. The CDR3 covers 15 residues. Germline-derived CDR1 and CDR2 are SEHNR and FQNEAQ (reference sequence). The CDR3 spells CASSLWLANTGELFF. For the CDR3, the DNA is TGTGCCAGCAGCTTGTGGCTCGCGAACACCGGGGAGCTGTTTTTT.

The J gene is TRBJ1-2, the V gene TRBV4-1, with D possibly TRBD1 on 5 matching bases. The CDR3 runs to 13 residues. Trimming cost V 6 bases and J 4 bases, with 12 bases left between them. Looked up from germline, CDR1 is MGHRA and CDR2 is YSYEKL. The DNA of the CDR3 is TGCGCCAGCAGTCCCGGGACCGCCTATGGCTACACCTTC. Amino acids: CASSPGTAYGYTF.

The CDR3 loop is CASSYWTSGEAFF. The CDR3 DNA follows: TGCGCCAGCAGCTACTGGACTTCCGGCGAAGCTTTCTTT. This chain uses TRBV5-1 with TRBJ1-1; no reliable D call. CDR1 is SGHRS, CDR2 YFSETQ, per germline. CDR3 length equals 13 residues. Trimming pared 3 bases from V and 8 bases from J, leaving 14 bases between.

This clone showed up just once. The V call is TRBV5-1, the J call TRBJ2-7; 7 nucleotides agree with TRBD1. The ends lost 5 bases at V and 3 bases at J; junction bases unmatched: 11. The V gene's germline CDR1 is SGHRS and CDR2 YFSETQ. This CDR3 is built from 15 residues. CDR3 bases: TGCGCCAGCAGTAGGACAGGTTCGAGGTTCTACGAGCAGTACTTC. Translation: CASSRTGSRFYEQYF.